The 5 T cell receptor beta chains given below trace back to one sample, sequenced in a study of T cells in Graves' hyperthyroidism and ophthalmopathy. RNA transcripts gave rise to amplified TCR beta CDR3 regions. A set of HTBI primers served as the primers for a first-round RT-PCR of the TCR CDR3. A single record per CDR3 protein comes from TCRdb applying MiXCR to the multiplex PCR reads. The sample shows 270,000 or so distinct CDR3 sequences, less than 30% of them seen only once. Sequencing was carried out using blood. The receptors originated from a middle-aged man with Graves' hyperthyroidism that later progressed to Graves' ophthalmopathy.

This clonotype was picked up many times. The chain employs TRBV11-1 and TRBJ2-2; D possibly matches TRBD1 or TRBD2 (5 bases each). The CDR3 has 16 residues. Deletions cut 1 base from V and 4 bases from J, with 13 bases between. The germline CDR1 and CDR2 sequences are SGHAT and FQDESV (reference sequence). CDR3 coding DNA: TGTGCCAGCAGCTTAGTGGGCAGGGAGCGCACCGGGGAGCTGTTTTTT. This sequence encodes CASSLVGRERTGELFF. The full variable domain, completed using reference TRBV11-1 and TRBJ2-2, is EAEVAQSPRYKITEKSQAVAFWCDPISGHATLYWYRQILGQGPELLVQFQDESVVDDSQLPKDRFSAERLKGVDSTLKIQPAELGDSAMYLCASSLVGRERTGELFFGEGSRLTVL.

This rearrangement joins TRBV6-5 to TRBJ2-4; tentatively, D is TRBD1 (5 bases). Germline V CDR1 and CDR2: MNHEY, SVGAGI. The V end was cut by 2 bases, the J end by 10 bases, with 12 bases between. This CDR3 is 13 amino acids long. CDR3 nucleotide sequence: TGTGCCAGCAGTTACGATCAGGGTGCGATTCAGTACTTC. Amino acid sequence: CASSYDQGAIQYF.

In its sample, this clonotype was seen many times. This chain uses TRBV5-1 with TRBJ2-7, with D unclear. Germline V gene lookup returns CDR1 SGHRS and CDR2 YFSETQ. The CDR3 runs 12 residues. Trimming took off 0 bases at V and 7 bases at J, with 8 bases between the two ends. CDR3 region: CASSLGTFEQYF. CDR3 nucleotide sequence: TGCGCCAGCAGCTTGGGGACGTTTGAGCAGTACTTC.

This clonotype was seen a handful of times. The CDR3 spells CASSPGTSGRLETQYF. The CDR3 DNA reads TGTGCCAGCAGCCCTGGGACTAGCGGGAGGTTGGAGACCCAGTACTTC. The V call is TRBV7-2, the J call TRBJ2-5, with 15 bases aligning to TRBD2. The CDR3 extends over 16 amino acids. V dropped 5 bases and J dropped 5; count of bases not matched to a gene: 6. Germline V gives CDR1 SGHTA, CDR2 FQGNSA.

V usage is TRBV6-1 and J usage is TRBJ2-7, with TRBD1 as a possible D gene (5 bases). The CDR3 runs to 13 residues. Germline V gene data show CDR1 as MNHNS and CDR2 as SASEGT. Trimming removed 6 bases at V and 3 bases at J, with 12 bases between. The CDR3 DNA is TGTGCCAGCAGCCCCTTCCAGGGCTACGAGCAGTACTTC. It encodes CASSPFQGYEQYF.